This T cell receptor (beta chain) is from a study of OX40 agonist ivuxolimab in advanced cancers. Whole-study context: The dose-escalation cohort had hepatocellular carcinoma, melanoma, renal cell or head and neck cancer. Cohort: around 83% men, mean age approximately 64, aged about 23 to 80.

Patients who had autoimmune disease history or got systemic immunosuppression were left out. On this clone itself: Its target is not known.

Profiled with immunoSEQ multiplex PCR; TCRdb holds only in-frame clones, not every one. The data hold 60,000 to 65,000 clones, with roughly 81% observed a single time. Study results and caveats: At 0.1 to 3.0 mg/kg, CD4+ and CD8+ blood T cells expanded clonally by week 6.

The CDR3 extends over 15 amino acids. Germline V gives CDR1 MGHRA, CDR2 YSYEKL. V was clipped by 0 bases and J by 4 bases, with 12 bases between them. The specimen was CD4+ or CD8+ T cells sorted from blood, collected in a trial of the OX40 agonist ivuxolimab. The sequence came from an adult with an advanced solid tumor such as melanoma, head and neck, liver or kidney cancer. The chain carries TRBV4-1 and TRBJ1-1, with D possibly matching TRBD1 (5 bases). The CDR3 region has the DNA TGCGCCAGCAGCCAAGATGACAACCAGGGCACTGAAGCTTTCTTT. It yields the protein CASSQDDNQGTEAFF.